This TCR beta chain stems from a study of shared clonotypes between healthy human individuals. CDR1 is ENHRY, CDR2 SYGVKD, per germline. Trimming took 5 bases from V and 3 from J; bases not matched to a gene: 9. CDR3 length: 16 amino acids. The study's findings and limits: Shared clonotypes: about 5% naive CD4, 3.5% to 4% naive CD8, about 2.2% memory CD4, 0.35% to 0.5% memory CD8.

Researchers ran the assay at a deep level. Authors' processing steps: There were no quality scores in the junction-only immunoSEQ sequences, so filtering differed. Profiled with immunoSEQ multiplex PCR; TCRdb holds only in-frame clones, not every one. The DNA gave D and trimming, while V, J and clone size come from that table. Of some 2 million clones listed, 95% are singletons. To note about this clone: Its antigen is unknown.

This clonotype originated in a young man in good health. This chain links TRBV10-3 with TRBJ2-4; 8 positions agree with TRBD1. The sequencing input was naive CD4+ T cells sorted from blood. Noted subset: CD45RA+ positively selected. CDR3 amino acids: CAISRTGSNGKNIQYF. The CDR3 nucleotides are TGTGCCATCAGTCGGACAGGGAGTAATGGCAAAAACATTCAGTACTTC.